The clone carrying this TCR beta chain was detected many times. Its target is not known. It was with a sample-barcoded 5' primer and a J-beta primer mix that a second PCR of about 6 to 11 cycles was run. TCRdb reprocessed the 5' RACE reads with MiXCR, giving one entry per CDR3 protein. The sample records approximately 830,000 distinct CDR3 sequences, under 80% being singletons. After removal of 7 bases from V and 5 bases from J, the junction contained 6 bases not matched to a gene. CDR3 length: 14 amino acids. Germline CDR1 and CDR2: SQVTM and ANQGSEA. These data originate in a study of blood T cells in healthy people across ages. Points from the study as a whole: Because sorting was not performed, PBMCs prevented conclusive naive versus antigen-experienced comparison.

The material sequenced was blood. This TCR was sampled from a man aged 25 to 40 in good health. The chain carries TRBV29-1 and TRBJ2-1, with 12 bases matching TRBD2. The CDR3 protein is CSGAGTSGHNEQFF. The CDR3, as DNA: TGCAGCGGTGCCGGGACTAGCGGGCACAATGAGCAGTTCTTC.